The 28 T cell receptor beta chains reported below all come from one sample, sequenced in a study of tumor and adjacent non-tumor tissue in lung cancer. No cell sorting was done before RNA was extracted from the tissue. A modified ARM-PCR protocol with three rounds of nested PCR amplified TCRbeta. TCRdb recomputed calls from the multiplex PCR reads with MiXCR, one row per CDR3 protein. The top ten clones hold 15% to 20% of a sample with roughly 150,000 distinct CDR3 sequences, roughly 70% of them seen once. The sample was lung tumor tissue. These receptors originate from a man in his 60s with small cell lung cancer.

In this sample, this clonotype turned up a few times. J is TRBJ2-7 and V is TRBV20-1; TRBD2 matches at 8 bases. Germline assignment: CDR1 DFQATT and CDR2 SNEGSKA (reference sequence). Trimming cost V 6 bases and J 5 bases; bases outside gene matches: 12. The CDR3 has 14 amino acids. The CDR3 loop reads CSANREGRSHEQYV. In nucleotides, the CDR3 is TGCAGTGCCAATCGGGAGGGCCGGTCTCACGAGCAGTACGTC.

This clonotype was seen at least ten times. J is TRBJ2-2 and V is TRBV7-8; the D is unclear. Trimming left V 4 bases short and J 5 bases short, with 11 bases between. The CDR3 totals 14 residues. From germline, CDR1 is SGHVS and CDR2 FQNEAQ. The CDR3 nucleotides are TGTGCCAGCAGCTCTCTGATCAGGACCGGGGAGCTGTTTTTT. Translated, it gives CASSSLIRTGELFF.

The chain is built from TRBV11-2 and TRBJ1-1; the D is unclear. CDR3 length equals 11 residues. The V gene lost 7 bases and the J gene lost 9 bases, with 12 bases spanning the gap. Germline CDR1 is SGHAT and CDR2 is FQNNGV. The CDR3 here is CASIVSRQAFF. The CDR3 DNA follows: TGTGCCAGCATCGTGTCCAGGCAAGCTTTCTTT.

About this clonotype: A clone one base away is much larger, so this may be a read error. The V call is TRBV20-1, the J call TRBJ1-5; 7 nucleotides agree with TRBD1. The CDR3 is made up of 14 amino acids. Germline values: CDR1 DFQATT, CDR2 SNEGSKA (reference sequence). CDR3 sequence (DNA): TGCAGTGCTCGCGACAGGGCTAGTGAACAGCCCCATCATTTT. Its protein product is CSARDRASEQPHHF.

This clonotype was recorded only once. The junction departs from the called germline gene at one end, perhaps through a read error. The CDR3 nucleotides are TGCGCCAGCAGCTTGGTGACCATGAAAACTGAAGCTTTCTTT. Protein: CASSLVTMKTEAFF. The rearrangement uses TRBV5-1 and TRBJ1-1; no reliable D call. The germline V gene has CDR1 SGHRS and CDR2 YFSETQ. The CDR3 covers 14 residues. Supplemented by reference TRBV5-1 and TRBJ1-1, the full variable domain reads KAGVTQTPRYLIKTRGQQVTLSCSPISGHRSVSWYQQTPGQGLQFLFEYFSETQRNKGNFPGRFSGRQFSNSRSEMNVSTLELGDSALYLCASSLVTMKTEAFFGQGTRLTVV.

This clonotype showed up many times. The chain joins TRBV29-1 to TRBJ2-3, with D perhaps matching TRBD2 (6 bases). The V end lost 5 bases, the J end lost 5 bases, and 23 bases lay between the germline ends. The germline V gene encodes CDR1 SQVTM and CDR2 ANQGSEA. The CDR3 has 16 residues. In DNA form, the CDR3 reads TGCAGCGTTACAAAAGGAGCGGGTACTGATGGAGATACGCAGTATTTT. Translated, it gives CSVTKGAGTDGDTQYF.

The CDR3 sequence: CSASRTRGLRADTQYF. CDR3 in DNA: TGCAGTGCTAGCCGAACTAGGGGACTCAGAGCAGATACGCAGTATTTT. This chain links TRBV20-1 with TRBJ2-3, with D possibly TRBD2 on 6 matching bases. Germline CDR1 is DFQATT and CDR2 is SNEGSKA (reference sequence). The V and J ends lost 3 bases and 4 bases respectively, with 20 bases between them. The CDR3 length is 16 residues.

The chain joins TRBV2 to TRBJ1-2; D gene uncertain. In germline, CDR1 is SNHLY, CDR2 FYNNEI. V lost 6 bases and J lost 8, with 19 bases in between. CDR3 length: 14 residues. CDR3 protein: CASSTRQGMRGYTF. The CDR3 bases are TGTGCCAGCAGCACCAGGCAAGGGATGAGGGGCTACACCTTC.

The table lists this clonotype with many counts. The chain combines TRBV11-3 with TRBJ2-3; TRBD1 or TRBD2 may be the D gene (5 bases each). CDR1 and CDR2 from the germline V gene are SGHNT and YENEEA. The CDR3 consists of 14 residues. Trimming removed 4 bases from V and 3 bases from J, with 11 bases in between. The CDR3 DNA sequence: TGTGCCAGCAGCTCCCTTGGGGGAACAGATACGCAGTATTTT. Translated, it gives CASSSLGGTDTQYF.

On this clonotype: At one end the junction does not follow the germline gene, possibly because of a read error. CDR3 amino acids: CASSVETGGNYGYTF. Here the CDR3 DNA reads TGTGCCAGCAGCGTAGAAACAGGAGGGAACTATGGTTACACCTTC. The rearrangement joins TRBV9 to TRBJ1-2, with a weak D call TRBD1 (5 bases). From germline, CDR1 is SGDLS and CDR2 YYNGEE. This CDR3 has 15 residues.

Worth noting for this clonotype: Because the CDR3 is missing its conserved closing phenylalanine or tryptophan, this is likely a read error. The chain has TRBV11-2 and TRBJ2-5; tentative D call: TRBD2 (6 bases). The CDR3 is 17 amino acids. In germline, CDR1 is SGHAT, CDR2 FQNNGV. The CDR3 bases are TGTGACAGCAGCTCCGGGTTAGGAGGGGCGCAGGGAGAGACCCAGTACATA. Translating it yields CDSSSGLGGAQGETQYI.

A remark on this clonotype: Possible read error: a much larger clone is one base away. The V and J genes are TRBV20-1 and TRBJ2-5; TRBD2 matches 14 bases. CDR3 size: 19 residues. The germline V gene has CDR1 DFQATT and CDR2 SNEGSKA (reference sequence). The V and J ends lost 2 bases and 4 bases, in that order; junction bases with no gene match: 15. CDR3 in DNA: TGCAGTGCTAGAAATCTCACGGGGACTAGCGGGAGAGGGTTAGAGACCCAGTACTTC. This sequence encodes CSARNLTGTSGRGLETQYF.

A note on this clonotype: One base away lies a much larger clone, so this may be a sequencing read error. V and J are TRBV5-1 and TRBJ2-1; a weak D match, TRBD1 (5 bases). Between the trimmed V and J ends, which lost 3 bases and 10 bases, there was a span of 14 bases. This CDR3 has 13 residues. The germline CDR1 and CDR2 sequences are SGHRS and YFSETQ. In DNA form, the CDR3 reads TGCGCCAGCAGCTCGACATGGGGCGGAGAGCAGTTCTTC. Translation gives CASSSTWGGEQFF.

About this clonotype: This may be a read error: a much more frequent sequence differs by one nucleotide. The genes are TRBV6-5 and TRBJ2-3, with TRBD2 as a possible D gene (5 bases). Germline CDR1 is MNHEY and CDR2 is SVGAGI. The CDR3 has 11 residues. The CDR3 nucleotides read TGTGCCAGCAGCGAGGGATATACGCAGTTTTTT. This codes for CASSEGYTQFF.

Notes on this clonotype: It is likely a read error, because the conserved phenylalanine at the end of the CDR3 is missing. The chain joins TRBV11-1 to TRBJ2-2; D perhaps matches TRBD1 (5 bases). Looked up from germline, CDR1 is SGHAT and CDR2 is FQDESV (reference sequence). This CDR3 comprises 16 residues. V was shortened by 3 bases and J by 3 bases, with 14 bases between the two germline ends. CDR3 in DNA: TGTGCCAGCAGCTTCCCGGACATGGTAGACACCGGGGAGCTGTTTATT. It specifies CASSFPDMVDTGELFI.

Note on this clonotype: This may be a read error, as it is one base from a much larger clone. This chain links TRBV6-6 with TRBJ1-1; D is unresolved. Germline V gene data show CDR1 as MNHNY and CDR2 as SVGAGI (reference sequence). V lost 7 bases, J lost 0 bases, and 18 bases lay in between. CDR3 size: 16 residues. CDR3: CASTLVDVGMNTEAFF. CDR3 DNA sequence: TGTGCCAGCACCTTAGTAGATGTGGGGATGAACACTGAAGCTTTCTTT.

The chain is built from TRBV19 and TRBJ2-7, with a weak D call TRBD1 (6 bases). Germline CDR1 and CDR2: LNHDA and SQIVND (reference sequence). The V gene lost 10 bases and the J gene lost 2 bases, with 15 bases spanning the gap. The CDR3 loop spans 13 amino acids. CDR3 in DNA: TGTGCCAAAAGAAACTGGGACACCTACGAGCAGTACGTC. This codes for CAKRNWDTYEQYV.

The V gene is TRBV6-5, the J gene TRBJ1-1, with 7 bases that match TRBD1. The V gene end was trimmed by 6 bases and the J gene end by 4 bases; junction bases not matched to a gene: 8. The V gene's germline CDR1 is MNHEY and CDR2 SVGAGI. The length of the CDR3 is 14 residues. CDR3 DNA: TGTGCCAGCAGCAGACAGGGAGTGGGCACTGAAGCTTTCTTT. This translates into CASSRQGVGTEAFF.

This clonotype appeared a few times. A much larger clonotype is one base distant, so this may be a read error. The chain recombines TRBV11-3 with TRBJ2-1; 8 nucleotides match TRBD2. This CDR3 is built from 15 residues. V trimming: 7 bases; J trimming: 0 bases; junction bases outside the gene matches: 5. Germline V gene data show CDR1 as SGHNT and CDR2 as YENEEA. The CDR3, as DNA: TGTGCCAGCACGCCGGGGGGGAGCTCCTACAATGAGCAGTTCTTC. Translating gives CASTPGGSSYNEQFF.

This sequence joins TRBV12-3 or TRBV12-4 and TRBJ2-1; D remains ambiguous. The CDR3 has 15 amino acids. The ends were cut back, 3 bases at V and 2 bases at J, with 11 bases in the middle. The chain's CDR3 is CASSFGGSTYNEQFF. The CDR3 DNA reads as TGTGCCAGCAGTTTCGGTGGATCTACCTACAATGAGCAGTTCTTC.

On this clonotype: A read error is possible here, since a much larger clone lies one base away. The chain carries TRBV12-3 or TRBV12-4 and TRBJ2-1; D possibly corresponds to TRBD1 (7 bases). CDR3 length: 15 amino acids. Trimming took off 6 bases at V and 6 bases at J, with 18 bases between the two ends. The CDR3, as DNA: TGTGCCAGCAGCCCAGGGGGGCTGGTCTGCAATGAGCAGTTCTTC. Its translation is CASSPGGLVCNEQFF.

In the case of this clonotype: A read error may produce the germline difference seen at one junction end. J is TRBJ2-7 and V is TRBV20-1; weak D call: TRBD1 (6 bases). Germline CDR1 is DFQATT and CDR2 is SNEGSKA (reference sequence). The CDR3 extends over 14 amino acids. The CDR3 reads CSATGHGGSYERYF. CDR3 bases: TGCAGTGCTACAGGACATGGGGGCTCCTACGAGCGGTACTTC.

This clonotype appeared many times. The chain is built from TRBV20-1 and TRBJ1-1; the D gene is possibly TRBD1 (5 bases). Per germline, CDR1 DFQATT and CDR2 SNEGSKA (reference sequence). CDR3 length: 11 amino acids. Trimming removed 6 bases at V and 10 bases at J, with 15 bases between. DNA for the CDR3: TGCAGTGCCGAGACCCGGGGGAGAGCTTTCTTT. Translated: CSAETRGRAFF.

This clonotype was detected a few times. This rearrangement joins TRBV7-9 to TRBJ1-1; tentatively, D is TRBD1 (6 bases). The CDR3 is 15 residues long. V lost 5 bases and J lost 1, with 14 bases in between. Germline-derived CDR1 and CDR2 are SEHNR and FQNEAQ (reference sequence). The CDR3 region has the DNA TGTGCCAGCAGCCCCGTGTGGGGGGCGAACACTGAAGCTTTCTTT. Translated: CASSPVWGANTEAFF.

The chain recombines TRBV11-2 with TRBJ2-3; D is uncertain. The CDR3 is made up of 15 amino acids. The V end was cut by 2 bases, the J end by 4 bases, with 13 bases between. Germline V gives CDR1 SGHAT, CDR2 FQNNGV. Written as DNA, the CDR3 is TGTGCCAGCAGCTTAAGTATTAGCAAATCAGATACGCAGTATTTT. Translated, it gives CASSLSISKSDTQYF.

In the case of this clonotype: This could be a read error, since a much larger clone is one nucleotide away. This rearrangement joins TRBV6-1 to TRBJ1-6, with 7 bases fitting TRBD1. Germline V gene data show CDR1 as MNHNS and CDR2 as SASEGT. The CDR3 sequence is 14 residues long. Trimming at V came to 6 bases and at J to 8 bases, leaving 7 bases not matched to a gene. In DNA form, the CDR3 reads TGTGCCAGCAGGGCGGGACAGACGGATTCACCCCTCCACTTT. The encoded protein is CASRAGQTDSPLHF.

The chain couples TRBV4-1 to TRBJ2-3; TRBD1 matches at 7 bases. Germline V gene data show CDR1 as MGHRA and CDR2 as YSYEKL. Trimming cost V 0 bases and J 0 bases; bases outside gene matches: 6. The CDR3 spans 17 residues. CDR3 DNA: TGCGCCAGCAGCCAAGAAGACAGGGCGACTAGCACAGATACGCAGTATTTT. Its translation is CASSQEDRATSTDTQYF.

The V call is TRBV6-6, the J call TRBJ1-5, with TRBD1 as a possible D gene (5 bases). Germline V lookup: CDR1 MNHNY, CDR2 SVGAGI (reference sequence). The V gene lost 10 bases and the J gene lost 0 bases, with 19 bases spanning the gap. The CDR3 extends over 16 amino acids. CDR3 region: CANRKRVGDSNQPQHF. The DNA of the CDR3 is TGTGCCAATAGAAAGAGGGTGGGGGATAGCAATCAGCCCCAGCATTTT.